The next 16 T cell receptor beta chains were all read from a single sample in a study of blood T cells in healthy people across ages. A J-beta primer mix and a sample-barcoded 5' primer were used in a second PCR of roughly 6 to 12 cycles. MiXCR was run by TCRdb on the 5' RACE reads, yielding one entry per CDR3 protein. The data contain around 900,000 distinct CDR3 sequences, roughly half of them seen just once; the ten biggest clones take up about a fifth. Sample: blood. The receptors derive from a woman aged 60-70 years in good health.

V is TRBV4-1 and J is TRBJ2-3; D is perhaps TRBD2 (6 bases). V lost 2 bases and J lost 4, with 16 bases in between. Germline-derived CDR1 and CDR2 are MGHRA and YSYEKL. The CDR3 has 16 amino acids. The CDR3 DNA follows: TGCGCCAGCAGCCAACCTGGGACGGGGGTCCCAGATACGCAGTATTTT. Its protein product is CASSQPGTGVPDTQYF.

This clonotype appeared a few times. V and J are TRBV10-3 and TRBJ2-7; possible D gene TRBD2, 5 bases. V was trimmed by 4 bases and J by 0 bases, leaving 7 bases between them. CDR1 and CDR2 from the germline V gene are ENHRY and SYGVKD. The CDR3 has 13 residues. In DNA form, the CDR3 reads TGTGCCATCAGTGCGGGGAGCTCCTACGAGCAGTACTTC. This translates into CAISAGSSYEQYF.

This clonotype was picked up a small number of times. One junction end disagrees with the germline gene, perhaps due to a read error. The rearrangement uses TRBV7-2 and TRBJ2-6; D is unclear. The CDR3 spans 12 residues. The germline gives CDR1 SGHTA, CDR2 FQGNSA. CDR3 amino acids: CASTPLANVPTF. Here the CDR3 DNA reads TGTGCCAGCACCCCACTGGCCAACGTCCCGACTTTC. Looking up the rest from reference TRBV7-2 and TRBJ2-6 gives the full variable domain: GAGVSQSPSNKVTEKGKDVELRCDPISGHTALYWYRQSLGQGLEFLIYFQGNSAPDKSGLPSDRFSAERTGGSVSTLTIQRTQQEDSAVYLCASTPLANVPTFGAGSRLTVL.

This chain connects TRBV5-1 to TRBJ2-7; D is undetermined. V lost 6 bases and J 3 bases, leaving 7 bases between the germline ends. CDR1 and CDR2 (germline): SGHRS, YFSETQ. The CDR3 totals 11 residues. The CDR3 DNA reads TGCGCCAGCACTCATGGCTACGAGCAGTACTTC. This sequence encodes CASTHGYEQYF.

In this sample, this clonotype turned up a few times. The chain has TRBV10-3 and TRBJ2-1; no definite D call. The CDR3 sequence is 15 residues long. The V end lost 0 bases, the J end lost 0 bases, and 6 bases lay between the germline ends. The germline gives CDR1 ENHRY, CDR2 SYGVKD. The CDR3, as DNA: TGTGCCATCAGTGAGTCGGCTAACTCCTACAATGAGCAGTTCTTC. It specifies CAISESANSYNEQFF.

This clonotype was recorded a few times. This chain connects TRBV20-1 to TRBJ2-1; 7 positions match TRBD1. Germline loops: CDR1 DFQATT, CDR2 SNEGSKA (reference sequence). V dropped 2 bases and J dropped 6; count of bases not matched to a gene: 10. There are 15 residues in the CDR3. This CDR3 reads CSARRQGYGTNEQFF. CDR3 in DNA: TGCAGTGCTAGAAGACAGGGATATGGGACCAATGAGCAGTTCTTC.

This clonotype showed up just a few times. The J gene is TRBJ2-5, the V gene TRBV7-2, with a possible D match to TRBD2 (5 bases). Trimming shortened V by 5 bases and J by 5 bases, and 9 bases separated the two germline ends. The germline CDR1 and CDR2 sequences are SGHTA and FQGNSA. This CDR3 has 12 residues. CDR3 in DNA: TGTGCCAGCAGCAAGCGGTCGGAGACCCAGTACTTC. Translated: CASSKRSETQYF.

The V and J genes are TRBV20-1 and TRBJ2-7; maybe TRBD2 (7 bases). The CDR3 is made up of 13 amino acids. V lost 5 bases and J lost 2, with 13 bases in between. Germline CDR1 reads DFQATT; CDR2 reads SNEGSKA (reference sequence). The CDR3 loop is CSASPGGTYEQYF. The DNA for the CDR3 is TGCAGTGCTTCCCCGGGGGGCACCTACGAGCAGTACTTC.

This clonotype was observed a handful of times. The chain recombines TRBV12-3 or TRBV12-4 with TRBJ1-3; 7 bases map to TRBD1. V shed 4 bases and J 3 bases; nucleotides not matched to a gene: 3. The CDR3 is made up of 14 amino acids. Here the CDR3 reads CASSSGTVGNTIYF. In nucleotides, the CDR3 is TGTGCCAGCAGTTCCGGGACAGTTGGAAACACCATATATTTT.

The V call is TRBV28, the J call TRBJ2-7; TRBD1 is a possible D gene (6 bases). The J call is in doubt because the DNA end fits TRBJ2-1 better. This CDR3 is built from 14 residues. Germline CDR1 and CDR2: MDHEN and SYDVKM. The CDR3 coding sequence is TGTGCCAGCAGAAGCTCCCTCCGGGACACCGGGCAGTTCTTC. Translated, it gives CASRSSLRDTGQFF.

The rearrangement uses TRBV7-9 and TRBJ2-5; 12 positions agree with TRBD2. Germline CDR1 is SEHNR and CDR2 is FQNEAQ (reference sequence). There are 15 residues in the CDR3. V shed 4 bases, J shed 11 bases, and the junction held 11 bases outside the gene matches. The CDR3 sequence: CASSSASGRGIGQYF. For the CDR3, the DNA is TGTGCCAGCAGCTCCGCTAGCGGGAGGGGGATTGGGCAGTACTTC.

Comment on this clonotype: The junction does not match germline at one end; this may be a read error. The chain uses TRBV11-2 and TRBJ2-7; D may be TRBD1 (6 bases). The germline V gene has CDR1 SGHAT and CDR2 FQNNGV. CDR3 length: 14 amino acids. In DNA form, the CDR3 reads TGTACCAGCAGCCATTATACAGGGAACTACGAGCAGTACTTC. It codes for CTSSHYTGNYEQYF.

This clonotype was detected a few times. This rearrangement joins TRBV21-1 to TRBJ2-4. TRBV21-1 is a pseudogene. The CDR3 is made up of 14 amino acids. The CDR3 bases are TGTGCCAGCAGCAGCCAGATCCCCAAAAACATTCAGTACTTC. Translating gives CASSSQIPKNIQYF.

The J gene is TRBJ2-5, the V gene TRBV19, with a tentative D call TRBD2 (6 bases). The CDR3 spans 14 residues. V lost 6 bases to trimming and J lost 11 bases, with 22 bases between them. Germline V gives CDR1 LNHDA, CDR2 SQIVND (reference sequence). The chain's CDR3 is CASSRTTLGNEQYF. Here the CDR3 DNA reads TGTGCCAGTAGCCGGACTACTTTGGGGAATGAGCAGTACTTC. Looking up the rest from reference TRBV19 and TRBJ2-5 gives the full variable domain: DGGITQSPKYLFRKEGQNVTLSCEQNLNHDAMYWYRQDPGQGLRLIYYSQIVNDFQKGDIAEGYSVSREKKESFPLTVTSAQKNPTAFYLCASSRTTLGNEQYFGPGTRLLVL.

The V and J genes are TRBV18 and TRBJ1-5; D is undetermined. The CDR3 runs to 15 residues. CDR1 is KGHSH, CDR2 LQKENI, per germline. With 2 bases removed from V and 0 bases from J, the gap between germline ends came to 8 bases. The CDR3 spells CASSPGSYSNQPQHF. The CDR3 DNA reads TGTGCCAGCTCACCAGGTAGTTATAGCAATCAGCCCCAGCATTTT. The full variable domain, completed using reference TRBV18 and TRBJ1-5, is NAGVMQNPRHLVRRRGQEARLRCSPMKGHSHVYWYRQLPEEGLKFMVYLQKENIIDESGMPKERFSAEFPKEGPSILRIQQVVRGDSAAYFCASSPGSYSNQPQHFGDGTRLSIL.

The chain links TRBV11-2 to TRBJ2-4; 9 bases match TRBD1. The J call is doubtful: the DNA matches TRBJ2-5 better. There are 17 residues in the CDR3. The germline gives CDR1 SGHAT, CDR2 FQNNGV. The CDR3 bases are TGTGCCAGCGGCTACCGGGACAGGGTGTCTCCAACCGGGACCCAGTACTTC. This codes for CASGYRDRVSPTGTQYF.